The 19 T cell receptor beta chains below were found in one sample sequenced in a study of blood T cells in healthy people across ages. A J-beta primer mix and a sample-barcoded 5' primer were used in a second PCR of about 6 to 12 cycles. TCRdb called the 5' RACE reads again in MiXCR, with one record for every CDR3 protein. The sample contains about 720,000 distinct CDR3 sequences, 22% of which appear only once. Sequenced: blood. These receptors were taken from an older man in good health.

Turning to this clonotype: Given a much more abundant clone one base away, this may be a read error. The gene calls are TRBV7-9 and TRBJ2-1; D gene ambiguous. The CDR3 spans 13 residues. Trimming removed 1 base from V and 4 bases from J, with 5 bases in between. CDR1 and CDR2 from the germline V gene are SEHNR and FQNEAQ (reference sequence). The CDR3 sequence is CASSLEQYNEQFF. DNA for the CDR3: TGTGCCAGCAGCTTAGAACAGTACAATGAGCAGTTCTTC.

This chain links TRBV7-9 with TRBJ1-2; 9 bases are a match to TRBD1. Trimming at V came to 5 bases and at J to 6 bases, leaving 10 bases not matched to a gene. The CDR3 is 15 amino acids. Germline V gene sequence: CDR1 SEHNR, CDR2 FQNEAQ (reference sequence). CDR3 nucleotide sequence: TGTGCCAGCAGCCCGAGGACAGGGGTATCGGATGGCTACACCTTC. Its protein product is CASSPRTGVSDGYTF.

This clonotype was counted between two and nine times. V and J are TRBV20-1 and TRBJ2-7; D not certain. V was pared by 2 bases and J by 6 bases, with 17 bases between. Germline loops: CDR1 DFQATT, CDR2 SNEGSKA (reference sequence). The CDR3 is 14 residues long. CDR3 sequence: CSARNYGRKTEQYF. CDR3 DNA sequence: TGCAGTGCTAGAAACTACGGTCGAAAAACCGAGCAGTACTTC.

The genes are TRBV6-2 or TRBV6-3 and TRBJ2-2; D tentatively reads TRBD1 or TRBD2 (5 bases each). Germline CDR1 MNHEY, CDR2 SVGEGT. The CDR3 has 15 residues. Trimming removed 2 bases at V and 4 bases at J, with 11 bases between. The CDR3 bases are TGTGCCAGCAGTTACGGGACCGGGATCACCGGGGAGCTGTTTTTT. Translation: CASSYGTGITGELFF.

The table lists this clonotype with a few counts. The chain has TRBV12-3 or TRBV12-4 and TRBJ2-5; the match to TRBD1 covers 7 bases. The DNA end is a closer match to TRBJ2-1, so the J assignment may be wrong. The CDR3 contains 12 residues. CDR3 sequence: CASREQGREQFF. For the CDR3, the DNA is TGTGCCAGCCGAGAACAGGGGCGCGAGCAGTTCTTC.

The V call is TRBV4-1, the J call TRBJ2-4; D is perhaps TRBD1 or TRBD2 (6 bases each). Germline V CDR1 and CDR2: MGHRA, YSYEKL. This CDR3 comprises 18 residues. The V end lost 11 bases, the J end lost 1 base, and 27 bases lay between the germline ends. The CDR3 nucleotides read TGCGCCGTAGACGGGGGCAGATCGAATCTTTCGGCCAAAAACATTCAGTACTTC. It specifies CAVDGGRSNLSAKNIQYF.

This clonotype appeared a few times. The chain uses TRBV13 and TRBJ2-2; 7 nucleotides agree with TRBD1. Trimming at V came to 2 bases and at J to 7 bases, leaving 13 bases not matched to a gene. CDR1 and CDR2 from the germline V gene are PRHDT and FYEKMQ (reference sequence). The CDR3 runs to 17 residues. This chain's CDR3 is CASSLLGTDYYIGELFF. CDR3 DNA sequence: TGTGCCAGCAGCTTACTCGGGACAGACTATTACATCGGGGAGCTGTTTTTT.

A few counts support this clonotype. The V call is TRBV5-1, the J call TRBJ1-1, with D tentatively TRBD1 (6 bases). Germline assignment: CDR1 SGHRS and CDR2 YFSETQ. The length of the CDR3 is 18 residues. V gave up 4 bases and J gave up 4 bases, with 26 bases separating them. DNA of the CDR3: TGCGCCAGCAGCCCCCAAGCTGGGGGCTCGAGGGTAATCACTGAAGCTTTCTTT. Residues: CASSPQAGGSRVITEAFF.

This clonotype showed up many times. The J gene is TRBJ1-4, the V gene TRBV5-1; no definite D call. Per germline, CDR1 SGHRS and CDR2 YFSETQ. The V end was cut by 0 bases, the J end by 2 bases, with 5 bases between. The CDR3 is 14 residues long. CDR3 region: CASSLDRTNEKLFF. The CDR3 DNA is TGCGCCAGCAGCTTGGATCGCACTAATGAAAAACTGTTTTTT.

The rearrangement uses TRBV6-6 and TRBJ2-7, with 7 bases aligning to TRBD2. After removal of 8 bases from V and 3 bases from J, the junction contained 7 bases not matched to a gene. Germline V gene sequence: CDR1 MNHNY, CDR2 SVGAGI (reference sequence). This CDR3 contains 13 residues. CDR3 protein: CASSRGEYYEQYV. CDR3 bases: TGTGCCAGCTCACGGGGGGAGTACTACGAGCAGTACGTC.

The genes are TRBV12-3 or TRBV12-4 and TRBJ1-5; no clear D gene. The CDR3 spans 14 residues. V lost 3 bases to trimming and J lost 1 base, with 7 bases between them. Written as DNA, the CDR3 is TGTGCCAGCAGTTTTACCACGAGCAATCAGCCCCAGCATTTT. Translating gives CASSFTTSNQPQHF.

This clonotype came up a few times. J is TRBJ2-6 and V is TRBV28; a possible D gene is TRBD1 (5 bases). Between the trimmed V and J ends, which lost 5 bases and 3 bases, there was a span of 23 bases. This CDR3 comprises 19 residues. Germline V CDR1 and CDR2: MDHEN, SYDVKM. For the CDR3, the DNA is TGTGCCAGCAGTGGTACTTTGGACACGTTTTGGGGTGGGGCCAACGTCCTGACTTTC. It encodes CASSGTLDTFWGGANVLTF. Together with reference TRBV28 and TRBJ2-6, the CDR3 gives the full variable domain: DVKVTQSSRYLVKRTGEKVFLECVQDMDHENMFWYRQDPGLGLRLIYFSYDVKMKEKGDIPEGYSVSREKKERFSLILESASTNQTSMYLCASSGTLDTFWGGANVLTFGAGSRLTVL.

This chain uses TRBV20-1 with TRBJ1-3; the D gene is possibly TRBD1 (5 bases). The CDR3 has 14 residues. The germline CDR1 and CDR2 sequences are DFQATT and SNEGSKA (reference sequence). Trimming took off 1 base at V and 2 bases at J, with 9 bases between the two ends. The CDR3 region is CSARGAGTGNTIYF. CDR3 in DNA: TGCAGTGCTAGAGGGGCAGGGACTGGAAACACCATATATTTT.

This clonotype was picked up a small number of times. The chain recombines TRBV28 with TRBJ2-1; tentatively, D is TRBD2 (6 bases). This CDR3 contains 13 residues. The V end lost 10 bases, the J end lost 5 bases, and 15 bases lay between the germline ends. CDR1 and CDR2 from the germline V gene are MDHEN and SYDVKM. CDR3 DNA: TGTGCCACCCACGCGGGATCCAACAATGAGCAGTTCTTC. Encoded protein: CATHAGSNNEQFF.

This clonotype came up a few times. The chain is built from TRBV6-5 and TRBJ1-4, with D possibly TRBD1 on 6 matching bases. Trimming took off 0 bases at V and 7 bases at J, with 12 bases between the two ends. CDR1 and CDR2 from the germline V gene are MNHEY and SVGAGI. The CDR3 runs 15 residues. The CDR3 coding sequence is TGTGCCAGCAGTTACTCTGGTCAGGGGCCTGAAAAACTGTTTTTT. Its protein product is CASSYSGQGPEKLFF.

This clonotype has just a few counts. The chain links TRBV25-1 to TRBJ1-5, with D unresolved. Germline loops: CDR1 MGHDK, CDR2 SYGVNS. This CDR3 comprises 13 residues. The ends were cut back, 4 bases at V and 6 bases at J, with 10 bases in the middle. The CDR3: CASSGGVFQPQHF. CDR3 bases: TGTGCCAGCAGTGGTGGGGTTTTTCAGCCCCAGCATTTT.

This chain connects TRBV6-4 to TRBJ2-3, with 9 bases fitting TRBD1. The V and J ends lost 2 bases and 4 bases, in that order; junction bases with no gene match: 13. The CDR3 contains 18 residues. The V gene's germline CDR1 is MRHNA and CDR2 SNTAGT. CDR3 in amino acids: CASSDRNRGLGAADTQYF. CDR3 coding DNA: TGTGCCAGCAGTGACCGAAACAGGGGGCTAGGGGCGGCAGATACGCAGTATTTT.

J is TRBJ2-2 and V is TRBV12-3 or TRBV12-4, with TRBD1 matching 7 bases. J gave up 4 bases and V 5 bases, and 1 base lay outside the gene matches. This CDR3 comprises 13 residues. The CDR3 bases are TGTGCCAGCAGTACAGGGGCCACCGGGGAGCTGTTTTTT. This sequence encodes CASSTGATGELFF.

This clonotype was counted between two and nine times. J is TRBJ2-1 and V is TRBV2; tentatively, D is TRBD1 (5 bases). V was shortened by 0 bases and J by 14 bases, with 14 bases between the two germline ends. This CDR3 is 13 amino acids long. Germline CDR1 SNHLY, CDR2 FYNNEI. As DNA, the CDR3 is TGTGCCAGCAGTGAAGCGAGGCAGGGTTCCGAGTTCTTC. Protein product: CASSEARQGSEFF.